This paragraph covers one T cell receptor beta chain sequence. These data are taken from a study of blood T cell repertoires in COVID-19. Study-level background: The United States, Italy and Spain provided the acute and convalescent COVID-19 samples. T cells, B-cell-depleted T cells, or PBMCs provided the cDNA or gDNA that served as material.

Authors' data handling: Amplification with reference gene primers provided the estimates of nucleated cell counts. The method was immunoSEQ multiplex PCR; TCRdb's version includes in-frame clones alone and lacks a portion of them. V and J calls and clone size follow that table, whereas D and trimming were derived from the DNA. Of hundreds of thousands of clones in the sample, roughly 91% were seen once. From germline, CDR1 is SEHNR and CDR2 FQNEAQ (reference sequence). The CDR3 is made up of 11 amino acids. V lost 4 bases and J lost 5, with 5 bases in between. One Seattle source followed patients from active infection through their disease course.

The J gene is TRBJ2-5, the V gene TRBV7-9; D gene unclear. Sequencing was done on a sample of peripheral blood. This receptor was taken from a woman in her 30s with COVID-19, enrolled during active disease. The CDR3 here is CASSSPETQYF. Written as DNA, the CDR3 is TGTGCCAGCAGCTCCCCGGAGACCCAGTACTTC.